Listed below are T cell receptor beta chains from one sample, sequenced in a study of blood T cells in healthy people across ages. Via MiXCR, TCRdb re-called the 5' RACE reads, giving one row per CDR3 protein. This table holds over a million distinct CDR3 sequences, roughly 45% found once. Sequencing input: blood. The receptors here all came from a woman under 30 in good health. Both conserved end residues are part of each CDR3. D genes are given only for firm matches. Size is stated for part of the rows, as once, few or many counts, or as a class when the clone is expanded.

clone_size j_call d_call v_call cdr3_aa cdr3_nt
few TRBJ1-2 TRBD1 TRBV27 CASTIGTGGSGYTF TGTGCCAGCACTATAGGGACAGGGGGAAGCGGCTACACCTTC
NA TRBJ1-1 NA TRBV5-6 CASSLLPGMNTEAFF TGTGCCAGCAGCTTGCTCCCGGGGATGAACACTGAAGCTTTCTTT
few TRBJ1-1 NA TRBV6-1 CASSVVGGEAEAFF TGTGCCAGCAGTGTTGTCGGGGGCGAAGCTGAAGCTTTCTTT
NA TRBJ2-5 TRBD2 TRBV7-9 CASSRLAQNQGTQYF TGTGCCAGCAGCCGACTAGCGCAAAACCAAGGGACCCAGTACTTC
NA TRBJ2-7 TRBD2 TRBV6-1 CASRAGATPILYNEQYF TGTGCCAGCAGAGCGGGAGCTACTCCAATACTTTACAATGAGCAGTACTTC
NA TRBJ1-1 NA TRBV28 CASSSRVWFGNTEAFF TGTGCCAGCAGTAGCAGGGTATGGTTCGGGAACACTGAAGCTTTCTTT
NA TRBJ2-3 TRBD1 TRBV13 CASSLQRQGPDTQYF TGTGCCAGCAGCCTCCAAAGACAGGGCCCAGATACGCAGTATTTT
NA TRBJ2-5 NA TRBV5-1 CASSLGGAMQETQYF TGCGCCAGCAGCTTGGGTGGGGCCATGCAAGAGACCCAGTACTTC
NA TRBJ1-3 NA TRBV3-1 CASSLDTAGNTIYF TGTGCCAGCAGCCTAGATACAGCTGGAAACACCATATATTTT
NA TRBJ2-4 NA TRBV27 CASIKTGARGQYF TGTGCCAGCATCAAAACCGGAGCCCGCGGGCAGTACTTC
NA TRBJ2-7 NA TRBV20-1 CSAGRDGSYEQYF TGCAGTGCTGGCCGGGACGGGTCCTACGAGCAGTACTTC
NA TRBJ1-2 NA TRBV18 CASSPKGQNYGYTF TGTGCCAGCTCACCGAAGGGACAAAACTATGGCTACACCTTC
few TRBJ1-4 TRBD1 TRBV12-3/TRBV12-4 CASSDRARENEKLFF TGTGCCAGCAGTGACAGGGCCCGGGAGAATGAAAAACTGTTTTTT
NA TRBJ2-7 TRBD1 TRBV6-1 CASQPGQVSYEQYF TGTGCCAGCCAACCGGGACAGGTCTCCTACGAGCAGTACTTC
once TRBJ1-5 TRBD1 TRBV28 CASTLTGGGQPQHF TGTGCCAGCACCTTGACAGGGGGAGGCCAGCCCCAGCATTTT
few TRBJ2-7 NA TRBV5-6 CASTLGSYEQYF TGTGCCAGCACCCTGGGGAGTTACGAGCAGTACTTC
NA TRBJ2-3 NA TRBV5-1 CASSTLGSGTDTQYF TGCGCCAGCAGCACCTTGGGGAGTGGGACAGATACGCAGTATTTT
once TRBJ2-3 NA TRBV6-5 CASSSGRIFSSTDTQYF TGTGCCAGCAGTTCTGGACGTATTTTCAGTAGCACAGATACGCAGTATTTT
few TRBJ1-6 NA TRBV10-3 CAISESGVRNSPLHF TGTGCCATCAGTGAGTCGGGGGTCAGGAATTCACCCCTCCACTTT
NA TRBJ2-5 NA TRBV7-6 CASSLAPLSSWLETQYF TGTGCCAGCAGCTTAGCGCCCCTAAGTAGCTGGCTAGAGACCCAGTACTTC
NA TRBJ2-1 TRBD1 TRBV10-2 CASSWDRSGNEQFF TGCGCCAGCAGTTGGGACAGGAGCGGCAATGAGCAGTTCTTC
few TRBJ1-2 NA TRBV28 CASSVDRLPRGYTF TGTGCCAGCAGTGTGGACAGACTTCCTCGGGGCTACACCTTC
few TRBJ2-1 TRBD2 TRBV9 CASSTGTSYLNEQFF TGTGCCAGCAGCACCGGGACTAGCTACTTAAATGAGCAGTTCTTC
few TRBJ1-2 TRBD1 TRBV7-2 CASSVGQVGYTF TGTGCCAGCAGCGTAGGACAGGTGGGCTACACCTTC
NA TRBJ2-7 NA TRBV12-3/TRBV12-4 CASSRAGNSYEQYF TGTGCCAGCAGTCGGGCAGGGAACTCCTACGAGCAGTACTTC
NA TRBJ2-7 TRBD2 TRBV7-9 CASSSPISSGGSSYEQYF TGTGCCAGCAGCTCCCCCATCTCTAGCGGGGGAAGCTCCTACGAGCAGTACTTC
few TRBJ2-7 NA TRBV9 CASSVGSLGYEQYF TGTGCCAGCAGCGTAGGGAGTTTGGGCTACGAGCAGTACTTC
NA TRBJ1-6 NA TRBV5-1 CASSLPGNLTGSYYNSPLHF TGCGCCAGCAGCTTACCGGGGAACCTAACCGGATCCTACTATAATTCACCCCTCCACTTT